This T cell receptor beta chain was identified during a study of T cells in localized non-small cell lung cancer. Whole-study findings and limits: Sequencing covered just one tumor region, so heterogeneity cannot be ruled out. Clonality of T cells reached its maximum in uninvolved adjacent lung, surpassing tumor. Appearing in adjacent lung were a median about 59 of the top 100 tumor clones.

Per germline, CDR1 SGHRS and CDR2 YFSETQ. Trimming cost V 3 bases and J 4 bases; bases outside gene matches: 6. This CDR3 spans 15 amino acids. Sequencing used immunoSEQ multiplex PCR; TCRdb keeps in-frame clones, though not all of them. The repertoire holds about 33,000 clones, with roughly 77% as singletons. This clone was recorded once. What it binds is unknown. This clonotype was obtained from a male donor older than 55 with stage III squamous cell lung carcinoma. The genes are TRBV5-1 and TRBJ1-3, with 8 bases identical to TRBD1. The sequencing used peripheral blood, collected before any cancer treatment. The CDR3 sequence is CASSSRTGIGNTIYF. CDR3 DNA sequence: TGCGCCAGCAGCTCGAGGACAGGGATCGGAAACACCATATATTTT.